The 2 T cell receptor beta chains listed next were all sequenced from one sample in a study of shared clonotypes between healthy human individuals. Positive CCR7 selection of CD45RO-negative cells yielded the naive CD8 cells, and terminally differentiated effector memory CD45RA+ cells were excluded. Some clones are missing from TCRdb's copy, which holds only in-frame ones; the method was immunoSEQ multiplex PCR. Of approximately 840,000 clones listed, just over 95% were seen once; the top ten hold under 0.3%. Sequencing was carried out using naive CD8+ T cells sorted from blood. These receptors originate from a young man in good health.

The V and J genes are TRBV27 and TRBJ2-1; 8 positions agree with TRBD2. After removal of 0 bases from V and 3 bases from J, the junction contained 4 bases not matched to a gene. The CDR3 is 16 amino acids. Per the germline V gene, CDR1 is MNHEY and CDR2 is SMNVEV (reference sequence). DNA for the CDR3: TGTGCCAGCAGTTTATCTACCGGGACTAGCTACAATGAGCAGTTCTTC. Translating it yields CASSLSTGTSYNEQFF.

The chain joins TRBV27 to TRBJ2-3; D possibly corresponds to TRBD2 (6 bases). This CDR3 has 14 residues. Germline CDR1 reads MNHEY; CDR2 reads SMNVEV (reference sequence). V was shortened by 6 bases and J by 2 bases, with 12 bases between the two germline ends. CDR3 sequence: CASRFGLNTDTQYF. CDR3 sequence (DNA): TGTGCCAGCAGATTTGGACTAAACACAGATACGCAGTATTTT.